These 22 T cell receptor beta chains originate from one sample sequenced in a study of blood T cell repertoires in COVID-19. The assay was immunoSEQ multiplex PCR, and TCRdb's table has in-frame clones only and misses some. The table shows approximately 170,000 clones, with around 89% occurring only once. Specimen: peripheral blood. Receptor source: a man aged 45-65 years who had recovered from COVID-19.

The rearrangement links TRBV7-2 to TRBJ2-3, with 8 bases aligning to TRBD2. The length of the CDR3 is 15 residues. Germline-derived CDR1 and CDR2 are SGHTA and FQGNSA. Trimming at V came to 2 bases and at J to 6 bases, leaving 7 bases not matched to a gene. CDR3 in amino acids: CASSLTGGAGDTQYF. CDR3 sequence (DNA): TGTGCCAGCAGCTTAACCGGGGGGGCCGGCGATACGCAGTATTTT. Using reference TRBV7-2 and TRBJ2-3 for the parts outside the CDR3, the full variable domain is GAGVSQSPSNKVTEKGKDVELRCDPISGHTALYWYRQSLGQGLEFLIYFQGNSAPDKSGLPSDRFSAERTGGSVSTLTIQRTQQEDSAVYLCASSLTGGAGDTQYFGPGTRLTVL.

V gene TRBV9 combines with J gene TRBJ1-1, with D possibly TRBD1 on 6 matching bases. Trimming removed 1 base at V and 4 bases at J, with 14 bases between. The germline gives CDR1 SGDLS, CDR2 YYNGEE. The CDR3 spans 15 residues. As DNA, the CDR3 is TGTGCCAGCAGCGTAACCTTTAACAGGGCCACTGAAGCTTTCTTT. This sequence encodes CASSVTFNRATEAFF.

This chain uses TRBV29-1 with TRBJ1-1; D is ambiguous. From germline, CDR1 is SQVTM and CDR2 ANQGSEA. The CDR3 length is 13 residues. V lost 4 bases to trimming and J lost 2 bases, with 11 bases between them. The DNA for the CDR3 is TGCAGCGTTGTTAGGACTTCCAACACTGAAGCTTTCTTT. This encodes CSVVRTSNTEAFF.

The J gene is TRBJ1-5, the V gene TRBV6-5; D may be TRBD1 (5 bases). V gave up 2 bases and J gave up 7 bases, with 12 bases separating them. CDR3 length equals 14 residues. Germline values: CDR1 MNHEY, CDR2 SVGAGI. CDR3 in DNA: TGTGCCAGCAGTTACAGGCAGGGTAACCAGCCCCAGCATTTT. It specifies CASSYRQGNQPQHF.

This chain joins TRBV6-6 and TRBJ1-4, with TRBD1 matching over 7 bases. The germline V gene has CDR1 MNHNY and CDR2 SVGAGI (reference sequence). V gave up 5 bases and J gave up 0 bases; unmatched junction bases: 21. This CDR3 comprises 21 residues. For the CDR3, the DNA is TGTGCCAGCAGTCGACTCGCTTCCGAGACAGGGATCATTACAACTAATGAAAAACTGTTTTTT. Its protein product is CASSRLASETGIITTNEKLFF.

The V gene is TRBV5-1, the J gene TRBJ2-2; the match to TRBD2 covers 10 bases. With 4 bases clipped from V and 2 bases from J, the junction kept 5 bases outside the gene matches. The CDR3 length is 16 residues. The germline V gene has CDR1 SGHRS and CDR2 YFSETQ. The CDR3 loop reads CASSGAGGTNTGELFF. In nucleotides, the CDR3 is TGCGCCAGCAGCGGAGCGGGAGGGACCAACACCGGGGAGCTGTTTTTT.

The chain has TRBV2 and TRBJ1-1; maybe TRBD1 (6 bases). This CDR3 has 13 residues. The V gene's germline CDR1 is SNHLY and CDR2 FYNNEI. Trimming removed 5 bases from V and 1 base from J, with 8 bases in between. The CDR3 is CASSLTGNTEAFF. The CDR3 DNA follows: TGTGCCAGCAGTTTGACAGGGAACACTGAAGCTTTCTTT.

The V and J genes are TRBV2 and TRBJ2-7; possible D gene TRBD1, 6 bases. The CDR3 consists of 15 residues. Germline-derived CDR1 and CDR2 are SNHLY and FYNNEI. V lost 4 bases and J 3 bases, leaving 16 bases between the germline ends. DNA of the CDR3: TGTGCCAGCAGTGTTCCAGGGGAAAAGTTCTACGAGCAGTACTTC. Protein sequence: CASSVPGEKFYEQYF. Full variable domain (rest looked up from reference TRBV2 and TRBJ2-7): EPEVTQTPSHQVTQMGQEVILRCVPISNHLYFYWYRQILGQKVEFLVSFYNNEISEKSEIFDDQFSVERPDGSNFTLKIRSTKLEDSAMYFCASSVPGEKFYEQYFGPGTRLTVT.

The V call is TRBV4-2, the J call TRBJ2-5; the match to TRBD2 covers 15 bases. V was pared by 4 bases and J by 2 bases, with 5 bases of the junction left unmatched. Germline V CDR1 and CDR2: LGHNA, YNFKEQ. CDR3 length: 17 amino acids. DNA of the CDR3: TGTGCCAGCAGCCCCGGGACTAGCGGGGGGCAACAAGAGACCCAGTACTTC. It encodes CASSPGTSGGQQETQYF.

The chain couples TRBV11-2 to TRBJ1-1; TRBD1 aligns across 7 bases. The CDR3 is made up of 14 amino acids. V lost 5 bases and J lost 0; bases outside the gene matches: 3. Germline-derived CDR1 and CDR2 are SGHAT and FQNNGV. The CDR3 DNA reads as TGTGCCAGCAGCCCAGACAGGGTGAACACTGAAGCTTTCTTT. It specifies CASSPDRVNTEAFF.

J is TRBJ1-6 and V is TRBV27; unclear D gene. Trimming removed 5 bases from V and 0 bases from J, with 14 bases in between. CDR1 is MNHEY, CDR2 SMNVEV, per germline (reference sequence). The CDR3 is 17 amino acids. This chain's CDR3 is CASSPPTESSYNSPLHF. The CDR3 nucleotides read TGTGCCAGCAGTCCTCCGACGGAGAGCTCCTATAATTCACCCCTCCACTTT.

The chain combines TRBV6-5 with TRBJ2-7, with a tentative D call TRBD1 (5 bases). From germline, CDR1 is MNHEY and CDR2 SVGAGI. The CDR3 covers 14 residues. V shed 4 bases and J shed 4 bases, with 14 bases lying between them. In DNA form, the CDR3 reads TGTGCCAGCAGTTCGACAGTCTATGGGTACGAGCAGTACTTC. Its protein is CASSSTVYGYEQYF.

The chain joins TRBV5-1 to TRBJ1-2; D possibly corresponds to TRBD1 (6 bases). Germline lookup yields CDR1 SGHRS and CDR2 YFSETQ. Deletions cut 6 bases from V and 2 bases from J, with 20 bases between. This CDR3 contains 16 residues. CDR3 loop: CASMLQPGGQNYGYTF. Written as DNA, the CDR3 is TGCGCCAGCATGCTACAACCCGGGGGGCAGAACTATGGCTACACCTTC.

V usage is TRBV9 and J usage is TRBJ1-5; D uncertain. The CDR3 runs to 15 residues. V shed 0 bases and J shed 5 bases, with 12 bases lying between them. Germline V gene data show CDR1 as SGDLS and CDR2 as YYNGEE. The CDR3 is CASSVAGRVDQPQHF. CDR3 DNA sequence: TGTGCCAGCAGCGTAGCTGGGAGGGTAGATCAGCCCCAGCATTTT.

This chain connects TRBV18 to TRBJ1-2; TRBD1 matches at 8 bases. V lost 4 bases to trimming and J lost 5 bases; unmatched junction nucleotides: 6. CDR3 size: 14 residues. The germline V gene encodes CDR1 KGHSH and CDR2 LQKENI. CDR3 bases: TGTGCCAGCTCACACTTGGGACAGGAGTATGGCTACACCTTC. Translation gives CASSHLGQEYGYTF.

In its sample, this clone was seen once. The rearrangement links TRBV3-1 (or the pseudogene TRBV3-2) to TRBJ1-2, with D hard to call. The V gene's germline CDR1 is LGHDT and CDR2 YNNKEL (reference sequence). The CDR3 is made up of 15 amino acids. The ends were cut back, 4 bases at V and 0 bases at J, with 12 bases in the middle. The CDR3 protein is CASSPTHNSNYGYTF. The CDR3 region has the DNA TGTGCCAGCAGCCCCACGCACAATTCTAACTATGGCTACACCTTC.

The rearrangement links TRBV29-1 to TRBJ2-7; 13 bases fit TRBD2. J lost 5 bases, V lost 6 bases, and 7 bases had no gene match. This CDR3 has 14 amino acids. Germline values: CDR1 SQVTM, CDR2 ANQGSEA. CDR3 in DNA: TGCAGCGTAGGGCAGGGACTAGCGGGAAACGAGCAGTACTTC. Translated, it gives CSVGQGLAGNEQYF.

The genes are TRBV11-2 and TRBJ2-1, with TRBD2 identical over 8 bases. The CDR3 is made up of 16 amino acids. V was pared by 3 bases and J by 8 bases, with 12 bases of the junction left unmatched. Germline V CDR1 and CDR2: SGHAT, FQNNGV. The CDR3 spells CASSFALAGSKYEQFF. Written as DNA, the CDR3 is TGTGCCAGCAGCTTTGCCCTAGCGGGCTCAAAGTATGAGCAGTTCTTC.

The chain uses TRBV7-2 and TRBJ1-3; D not certain. The CDR3 is made up of 14 amino acids. Germline lookup yields CDR1 SGHTA and CDR2 FQGNSA. The ends were cut back, 1 base at V and 2 bases at J, with 6 bases in the middle. CDR3 sequence: CASSLGTPGNTIYF. CDR3 coding DNA: TGTGCCAGCAGCTTAGGTACACCTGGAAACACCATATATTTT.

The chain joins TRBV5-5 to TRBJ1-1; D gene ambiguous. This CDR3 comprises 14 residues. Germline V lookup: CDR1 SGHKS, CDR2 YYEKEE (reference sequence). The V gene lost 0 bases and the J gene lost 0 bases, with 6 bases spanning the gap. In nucleotides, the CDR3 is TGTGCCAGCAGCTTGGGGCAGGTGAACACTGAAGCTTTCTTT. As protein: CASSLGQVNTEAFF. The complete variable domain, with remaining parts taken from reference TRBV5-5 and TRBJ1-1, reads DAGVTQSPTHLIKTRGQQVTLRCSPISGHKSVSWYQQVLGQGPQFIFQYYEKEERGRGNFPDRFSARQFPNYSSELNVNALLLGDSALYLCASSLGQVNTEAFFGQGTRLTVV.

CDR3: CAWSRTGVGQPQHF. Here the CDR3 DNA reads TGTGCCTGGAGTAGGACAGGGGTTGGTCAGCCCCAGCATTTT. This chain uses TRBV30 with TRBJ1-5, with TRBD1 identical over 9 bases. V lost 2 bases and J lost 6; bases outside the gene matches: 5. The CDR3 runs 14 residues. Germline CDR1 is GTSNPN and CDR2 is SVGIG (reference sequence).

V and J are TRBV28 and TRBJ2-5; perhaps TRBD2 as D (6 bases). Per germline, CDR1 MDHEN and CDR2 SYDVKM. Deletions cut 5 bases from V and 3 bases from J, with 10 bases between. This CDR3 is built from 13 residues. The CDR3 is CASSPTSKETQYF. The CDR3 DNA reads TGTGCCAGCAGTCCGACTAGTAAAGAGACCCAGTACTTC.